A single sample gave rise to the 32 T cell receptor beta chains below, sequenced in a study of T cell responses to AZD1222 COVID-19 vaccine. Clones were read by immunoSEQ multiplex PCR, and TCRdb kept only the in-frame ones, dropping some. The repertoire holds nearly 90,000 clones, with approximately 91% as singletons. The sequencing here drew on peripheral blood, taken on day 0 of AZD1222 vaccination. The source is an adult in good health.

This chain uses TRBV5-1 with TRBJ2-2; D gene ambiguous. V dropped 2 bases and J dropped 7 bases, with 6 bases sitting between them. This CDR3 has 12 residues. Germline-derived CDR1 and CDR2 are SGHRS and YFSETQ. The CDR3 loop is CASSLWGGELFF. In DNA, the CDR3 is TGCGCCAGCAGCTTATGGGGCGGGGAGCTGTTTTTT. Variable domain in full (rest from reference TRBV5-1 and TRBJ2-2): KAGVTQTPRYLIKTRGQQVTLSCSPISGHRSVSWYQQTPGQGLQFLFEYFSETQRNKGNFPGRFSGRQFSNSRSEMNVSTLELGDSALYLCASSLWGGELFFGEGSRLTVL.

For the CDR3, the DNA is TGTGCCAGCAGCTTGACAGCCGATCAGCCCCAGCATTTT. Translating it yields CASSLTADQPQHF. The V gene is TRBV7-9, the J gene TRBJ1-5; D is perhaps TRBD1 (5 bases). The V end lost 3 bases, the J end lost 5 bases, and 8 bases lay between the germline ends. CDR1 SEHNR and CDR2 FQNEAQ come from the germline V gene (reference sequence). The CDR3 extends over 13 amino acids. Supplemented by reference TRBV7-9 and TRBJ1-5, the full variable domain reads DTGVSQNPRHKITKRGQNVTFRCDPISEHNRLYWYRQTLGQGPEFLTYFQNEAQLEKSRLLSDRFSAERPKGSFSTLEIQRTEQGDSAMYLCASSLTADQPQHFGDGTRLSIL.

The V gene is TRBV6-2 or TRBV6-3, the J gene TRBJ1-6, with D unresolved. V was pared by 6 bases and J by 7 bases, with 10 bases between. Germline CDR1 MNHEY, CDR2 SVGEGT. The CDR3 has 13 amino acids. In nucleotides, the CDR3 is TGTGCCAGCAGCGAACAGCAAAATTCACCCCTCCACTTT. Amino acids: CASSEQQNSPLHF.

The V gene is TRBV19, the J gene TRBJ1-2; no firm D call. Deletions cut 3 bases from V and 2 bases from J, with 7 bases between. Looked up from germline, CDR1 is LNHDA and CDR2 is SQIVND (reference sequence). CDR3 length: 13 amino acids. The CDR3 loop is CASSMVRNYGYTF. The CDR3 DNA reads as TGTGCCAGTAGTATGGTCAGAAACTATGGCTACACCTTC.

This clone appeared once. The genes are TRBV6-5 and TRBJ1-5, with TRBD1 matching over 7 bases. CDR3 size: 14 residues. With V trimmed by 6 bases and J by 7 bases, 9 bases remained unmatched. CDR1 and CDR2 from the germline V gene are MNHEY and SVGAGI. The CDR3 nucleotides are TGTGCCAGCAGATTGGGGCAGGGGGGCCAGCCCCAGCATTTT. It encodes CASRLGQGGQPQHF.

V and J are TRBV15 and TRBJ2-5; the D gene is possibly TRBD2 (5 bases). This CDR3 has 16 amino acids. The V gene's germline CDR1 is LNHNV and CDR2 YYDKDF (reference sequence). Trimming removed 5 bases from V and 9 bases from J, with 25 bases in between. This chain's CDR3 is CATSSWTARKKGAQYF. The CDR3 nucleotides read TGTGCCACCAGCTCTTGGACGGCCAGGAAAAAGGGAGCCCAGTACTTC.

The J gene is TRBJ2-5, the V gene TRBV7-9; D might be TRBD1 or TRBD2, each matching 6 bases. Germline V gives CDR1 SEHNR, CDR2 FQNEAQ (reference sequence). The V and J ends lost 1 base and 1 base respectively, with 19 bases between them. This CDR3 is 18 amino acids long. In DNA, the CDR3 is TGTGCCAGCAGCTTAGGGGGGGCGCGAAGGGTGGCCCAAGAGACCCAGTACTTC. This encodes CASSLGGARRVAQETQYF.

This chain connects TRBV30 to TRBJ1-1; D gene ambiguous. V lost 0 bases to trimming and J lost 4 bases, with 9 bases between them. Germline CDR1 GTSNPN, CDR2 SVGIG (reference sequence). This CDR3 comprises 13 residues. CDR3 residues: CAWSVLLGTEAFF. The CDR3 DNA follows: TGTGCCTGGAGTGTTTTGTTGGGCACTGAAGCTTTCTTT.

This clone was found a few times. J is TRBJ1-5 and V is TRBV28; the D is unclear. The CDR3 runs to 13 residues. V lost 5 bases and J 7 bases, leaving 12 bases between the germline ends. Germline V lookup: CDR1 MDHEN, CDR2 SYDVKM. This CDR3 is CASSTRNYQPQHF. CDR3 sequence (DNA): TGTGCCAGCAGTACGAGGAATTACCAGCCCCAGCATTTT.

J is TRBJ1-6 and V is TRBV5-1; D uncertain. CDR3 size: 15 residues. V was cut by 0 bases and J by 0 bases, with 4 bases left in between. Germline V gene data show CDR1 as SGHRS and CDR2 as YFSETQ. CDR3 residues: CASSLGSSYNSPLHF. The CDR3 DNA follows: TGCGCCAGCAGCTTGGGTAGCTCCTATAATTCACCCCTCCACTTT.

The V gene is TRBV28, the J gene TRBJ1-2; a weak D match, TRBD1 (5 bases). The germline V gene encodes CDR1 MDHEN and CDR2 SYDVKM. The CDR3 spans 12 residues. Trimming cost V 10 bases and J 8 bases, with 17 bases left between them. In DNA, the CDR3 is TGTGCCATAAAGGCAGGGAATCAGGGCTACACCTTC. Its protein product is CAIKAGNQGYTF.

The V call is TRBV20-1, the J call TRBJ2-1; D unresolved. The V end was cut by 5 bases, the J end by 12 bases, with 14 bases between. The CDR3 loop spans 11 amino acids. Germline CDR1 is DFQATT and CDR2 is SNEGSKA (reference sequence). CDR3 protein: CSAPNTLRQFF. The CDR3 nucleotides are TGCAGTGCTCCAAACACACTACGGCAGTTCTTC.

This clone was seen only a few times. The chain combines TRBV5-1 with TRBJ2-7; D gene unclear. Germline CDR1 SGHRS, CDR2 YFSETQ. Trimming left V 0 bases short and J 5 bases short, with 6 bases between. CDR3 length equals 12 residues. The CDR3 sequence: CASSLDGNEQYF. CDR3 in DNA: TGCGCCAGCAGCTTGGACGGCAACGAGCAGTACTTC.

This rearrangement joins TRBV9 to TRBJ1-3, with D possibly being TRBD1 (6 bases). Trimming cost V 2 bases and J 4 bases, with 10 bases left between them. This CDR3 has 14 residues. Germline values: CDR1 SGDLS, CDR2 YYNGEE. CDR3 sequence (DNA): TGTGCCAGCAGCGTCCAGGACAGAGGAAACACCATATATTTT. Residues: CASSVQDRGNTIYF.

DNA of the CDR3: TGTGCCAGCAGCCCCGCCTGGCAGTATGGCTACACCTTC. It specifies CASSPAWQYGYTF. V is TRBV7-8 and J is TRBJ1-2, with no clear D. CDR1 and CDR2 from the germline V gene are SGHVS and FQNEAQ. With 5 bases removed from V and 5 bases from J, the gap between germline ends came to 12 bases. The CDR3 covers 13 residues.

V usage is TRBV7-6 and J usage is TRBJ2-1, with 10 bases lining up with TRBD2. This CDR3 contains 16 residues. V was clipped by 5 bases and J by 3 bases; unmatched bases: 7. The V gene's germline CDR1 is SGHVS and CDR2 FNYEAQ. The CDR3 is CASSPSLAGDYNEQFF. CDR3 sequence (DNA): TGTGCCAGCAGCCCCAGCCTAGCGGGAGACTACAATGAGCAGTTCTTC.

This chain links TRBV24-1 with TRBJ2-1; possible D gene TRBD2, 5 bases. The germline CDR1 and CDR2 sequences are KGHDR and SFDVKD. Trimming removed 1 base from V and 4 bases from J, with 13 bases in between. The CDR3 has 16 amino acids. The CDR3 spells CATSDFILSGYNEQFF. DNA for the CDR3: TGTGCCACCAGTGATTTTATTCTGAGCGGTTACAATGAGCAGTTCTTC.

This chain connects TRBV5-4 to TRBJ2-6, with D unclear. The length of the CDR3 is 15 residues. Germline CDR1 reads SGHNT; CDR2 reads YYREEE (reference sequence). V was trimmed by 4 bases and J by 2 bases, leaving 10 bases between them. The CDR3 loop reads CASSTGTPGANVLTF. DNA of the CDR3: TGTGCCAGCAGCACCGGCACCCCTGGGGCCAACGTCCTGACTTTC.

This sequence joins TRBV5-4 and TRBJ2-7; 7 bases agree with TRBD1. This CDR3 contains 14 residues. CDR1 and CDR2 from the germline V gene are SGHNT and YYREEE (reference sequence). The J segment lost 1 base and the V segment lost 4 bases, leaving 5 bases of the junction unmatched. The CDR3 region has the DNA TGTGCCAGCAGCAGGGACAGAATGTCCTACGAGCAGTACTTC. Encoded protein: CASSRDRMSYEQYF.

This chain connects TRBV28 to TRBJ2-7; 7 bases are a match to TRBD2. V shed 1 base and J 3 bases; nucleotides not matched to a gene: 3. The CDR3 spans 14 residues. CDR1 is MDHEN and CDR2 is SYDVKM in the germline V gene. CDR3 in DNA: TGTGCCAGCAGTTTATCACCTAGCGGCTACGAGCAGTACTTC. Residues: CASSLSPSGYEQYF.

This chain joins TRBV2 and TRBJ2-3; 7 positions match TRBD2. V was pared by 4 bases and J by 2 bases, with 3 bases of the junction left unmatched. Germline values: CDR1 SNHLY, CDR2 FYNNEI. The CDR3 length is 14 residues. CDR3 sequence reads: CASSGAGATDTQYF. As DNA, the CDR3 is TGTGCCAGCAGTGGGGCGGGAGCCACAGATACGCAGTATTTT.

This chain joins TRBV12-3 or TRBV12-4 and TRBJ1-4; D unclear. V was pared by 3 bases and J by 7 bases, with 3 bases between. The CDR3 spans 11 residues. The DNA of the CDR3 is TGTGCCAGCAGTTTCTCTGAAAAACTGTTTTTT. Its translation: CASSFSEKLFF.

The chain employs TRBV29-1 and TRBJ2-1; 7 bases map to TRBD2. The CDR3 totals 12 residues. Per germline, CDR1 SQVTM and CDR2 ANQGSEA. V shed 4 bases, J shed 4 bases, and the junction held 1 base outside the gene matches. Here the CDR3 reads CSVGSGYNEQFF. The CDR3 nucleotides are TGCAGCGTTGGTAGCGGGTACAATGAGCAGTTCTTC.

The chain has TRBV28 and TRBJ2-7; maybe TRBD2 (6 bases). Germline CDR1 and CDR2: MDHEN and SYDVKM. The CDR3 contains 12 residues. V shed 7 bases and J shed 8 bases, with 15 bases lying between them. The CDR3 sequence is CASTPPRGKQYF. The CDR3 nucleotides are TGTGCCAGCACACCACCACGGGGGAAGCAGTACTTC.

The chain's CDR3 is CASRTRTGANVLTF. In nucleotides, the CDR3 is TGTGCCAGTCGCACCAGGACTGGGGCCAACGTCCTGACTTTC. The chain employs TRBV19 and TRBJ2-6; unclear D gene. The CDR3 is 14 amino acids. The V gene's germline CDR1 is LNHDA and CDR2 SQIVND (reference sequence). The V end lost 8 bases, the J end lost 2 bases, and 10 bases lay between the germline ends.

The chain links TRBV14 to TRBJ2-7; 9 nucleotides agree with TRBD2. The CDR3 consists of 16 residues. Germline V gene data show CDR1 as SGHDN and CDR2 as FVKESK. J was trimmed by 4 bases and V by 0 bases; bases with no gene match: 7. CDR3 sequence: CASSQDAGGPRYEQYF. CDR3 bases: TGTGCCAGCAGCCAAGACGCGGGAGGGCCACGGTACGAGCAGTACTTC.

The chain employs TRBV27 and TRBJ1-4, with 8 bases aligning to TRBD1. The CDR3 consists of 16 residues. The ends lost 1 base at V and 4 bases at J; junction bases unmatched: 5. Per germline, CDR1 MNHEY and CDR2 SMNVEV (reference sequence). CDR3 DNA sequence: TGTGCCAGCAGTTTATTAAGACAGGGGCTTAATGAAAAACTGTTTTTT. As protein: CASSLLRQGLNEKLFF.

J is TRBJ2-7 and V is TRBV19, with D maybe TRBD1 (6 bases). With 4 bases removed from V and 4 bases from J, the gap between germline ends came to 17 bases. CDR1 is LNHDA and CDR2 is SQIVND in the germline V gene (reference sequence). This CDR3 region has 15 residues. The CDR3, as DNA: TGTGCCAGTAGTAATACAGGGATTAAGACTTACGAGCAGTACTTC. As protein: CASSNTGIKTYEQYF.

This clone was recorded only once. J is TRBJ2-1 and V is TRBV11-2; D is perhaps TRBD2 (5 bases). This CDR3 spans 14 amino acids. Germline V lookup: CDR1 SGHAT, CDR2 FQNNGV. Trimming removed 0 bases at V and 10 bases at J, with 13 bases between. CDR3 sequence: CASSLDWSGGEQFF. The CDR3 DNA reads TGTGCCAGCAGCTTAGATTGGAGTGGCGGGGAGCAGTTCTTC.

The chain combines TRBV4-2 with TRBJ2-5; 11 bases match TRBD2. Looked up from germline, CDR1 is LGHNA and CDR2 is YNFKEQ. V was pared by 4 bases and J by 5 bases, with 6 bases of the junction left unmatched. This CDR3 has 15 residues. The CDR3 spells CASSRSPSGRETQYF. The CDR3, as DNA: TGTGCCAGCAGCCGAAGTCCTAGCGGGAGGGAGACCCAGTACTTC.

This sequence joins TRBV4-2 and TRBJ2-2; D is ambiguous. CDR1 is LGHNA and CDR2 is YNFKEQ in the germline V gene. V was shortened by 0 bases and J by 7 bases, with 9 bases between the two germline ends. CDR3 length: 14 amino acids. The CDR3 bases are TGTGCCAGCAGCCAAGATTTCGGTGGCGGGGAGCTGTTTTTT. It encodes CASSQDFGGGELFF.

This clone was seen once. The V call is TRBV12-3 or TRBV12-4, the J call TRBJ1-1; D remains ambiguous. The CDR3 is 13 residues long. V was pared by 5 bases and J by 12 bases, with 19 bases between. The CDR3 protein is CASSQVPTEETFF. In DNA form, the CDR3 reads TGTGCCAGCAGTCAGGTCCCCACCGAGGAGACTTTCTTT.